The clone carrying this T cell receptor (beta chain) was seen a handful of times. Its specificity is not known. Deletions cut 7 bases from V and 2 bases from J, with 11 bases between. This CDR3 spans 14 amino acids. From germline, CDR1 is SNHLY and CDR2 FYNNEI. Both 60 Vbeta primers and 13 Jbeta primers went into the PCR. The table came from immunoSEQ multiplex PCR; TCRdb's copy has only in-frame clones and leaves some out. The table lists over 100,000 clones, around 87% of them singletons. The entry originates in a study of cytomegalovirus exposure and HLA in healthy donors. Whole-study findings and limits: TRBV6-2, TRBV6-3 and other indistinguishable V segments were excluded.

This receptor was taken from a young woman in good health and CMV-seronegative. J is TRBJ2-2 and V is TRBV2; the D gene is possibly TRBD2 (6 bases). Source material: PBMCs. DNA for the CDR3: TGTGCCAGCAAAGTAGCGGTTAACACCGGGGAGCTGTTTTTT. The encoded protein is CASKVAVNTGELFF.